A single sample is the source of the 27 T cell receptor beta chains below, sequenced in a study of T-cell memory formation after mild COVID-19. Each CDR3 protein is one row after TCRdb ran MiXCR on the 5' RACE reads. The table shows fewer than 90,000 distinct CDR3 sequences, with approximately 15% occurring only once. The sample taken for sequencing was PBMCs or a T cell subset sorted from them (not recorded which). The receptors were sampled from an adult woman who had mild COVID-19 (a few samples of this study predate the infection). Cell type and time point are not known.

This clonotype has just a few counts. The chain combines TRBV7-9 with TRBJ2-3; D uncertain. This CDR3 has 14 residues. Germline-derived CDR1 and CDR2 are SEHNR and FQNEAQ (reference sequence). Trimming pared 1 base from V and 2 bases from J, leaving 7 bases between. The CDR3 region is CASSLVEVTDTQYF. The CDR3 DNA is TGTGCCAGCAGCTTAGTCGAAGTCACAGATACGCAGTATTTT.

In this sample, this clonotype turned up a few times. This chain joins TRBV15 and TRBJ2-1, with D possibly called TRBD1 or TRBD2 (5 bases each). The V end lost 1 base, the J end lost 2 bases, and 12 bases lay between the germline ends. Looked up from germline, CDR1 is LNHNV and CDR2 is YYDKDF (reference sequence). The CDR3 consists of 16 residues. CDR3 in DNA: TGTGCCACCAGCAGAGTAGGGACCCCACCCTACAATGAGCAGTTCTTC. The encoded protein is CATSRVGTPPYNEQFF.

This clonotype was recorded a few times. The rearrangement links TRBV20-1 to TRBJ1-2, with a possible D match to TRBD1 (5 bases). This CDR3 is 15 amino acids long. CDR1 and CDR2 (germline): DFQATT, SNEGSKA (reference sequence). V lost 6 bases and J 1 base, leaving 18 bases between the germline ends. The DNA of the CDR3 is TGCAGTGCCTTTTTACCGCACAGGATTAACTATGGCTACACCTTC. Its protein is CSAFLPHRINYGYTF.

There are a few counts of this clonotype. V is TRBV29-1 and J is TRBJ2-7; 7 bases are shared with TRBD2. The germline V gene encodes CDR1 SQVTM and CDR2 ANQGSEA. The CDR3 has 14 residues. With V trimmed by 1 base and J by 3 bases, 6 bases remained unmatched. The CDR3 region has the DNA TGCAGCGTTGAAGCCCCAGGGACTAACTACGAGCAGTACTTC. Translation: CSVEAPGTNYEQYF.

This clonotype was detected only a few times. The chain employs TRBV27 and TRBJ1-1; a weak D match, TRBD1 (6 bases). The V gene's germline CDR1 is MNHEY and CDR2 SMNVEV (reference sequence). There are 14 residues in the CDR3. V dropped 4 bases and J dropped 1 base, with 10 bases sitting between them. CDR3 sequence (DNA): TGTGCCAGCAGTTATTCGACAGGGAACACTGAAGCTTTCTTT. It encodes CASSYSTGNTEAFF.

This chain joins TRBV25-1 and TRBJ1-2; D is unclear. V was trimmed by 2 bases and J by 0 bases, leaving 4 bases between them. From germline, CDR1 is MGHDK and CDR2 SYGVNS. The CDR3 loop spans 13 amino acids. The CDR3: CASSEMTNYGYTF. The CDR3 bases are TGTGCCAGCAGTGAAATGACTAACTATGGCTACACCTTC.

This clonotype was detected only a few times. V gene TRBV7-2 combines with J gene TRBJ2-1; TRBD2 matches at 7 bases. V trimming: 2 bases; J trimming: 3 bases; junction bases outside the gene matches: 13. Germline V gives CDR1 SGHTA, CDR2 FQGNSA. This CDR3 spans 18 amino acids. CDR3 in DNA: TGTGCCAGCAGCTTACCGCCGGAGGTAGCGGGTTACTACAATGAGCAGTTCTTC. Protein: CASSLPPEVAGYYNEQFF.

This clonotype was observed a handful of times. CDR3 in amino acids: CASSPTSGSQVETQYF. CDR3 in DNA: TGTGCCAGCAGCCCTACCAGCGGGAGTCAGGTTGAGACCCAGTACTTC. The rearrangement joins TRBV11-3 to TRBJ2-5, with 8 bases identical to TRBD2. The ends lost 5 bases at V and 5 bases at J; junction bases unmatched: 13. This CDR3 region has 16 residues. Germline V gene data show CDR1 as SGHNT and CDR2 as YENEEA.

This clonotype came up many times. The chain has TRBV7-9 and TRBJ2-2, with TRBD1 matching 8 bases. Germline-derived CDR1 and CDR2 are SEHNR and FQNEAQ (reference sequence). V lost 7 bases and J lost 3; bases outside the gene matches: 4. The CDR3 covers 14 residues. CDR3 sequence: CASTQQGDTGELFF. DNA of the CDR3: TGTGCCAGCACCCAACAGGGGGACACCGGGGAGCTGTTTTTT. Drawing the rest from reference TRBV7-9 and TRBJ2-2, the complete variable domain is DTGVSQNPRHKITKRGQNVTFRCDPISEHNRLYWYRQTLGQGPEFLTYFQNEAQLEKSRLLSDRFSAERPKGSFSTLEIQRTEQGDSAMYLCASTQQGDTGELFFGEGSRLTVL.

This clonotype was recorded many times. The CDR3 is CASSLGTSGGEFF. In nucleotides, the CDR3 is TGTGCCAGCAGCTTAGGAACTAGCGGGGGGGAGTTCTTC. The chain carries TRBV7-8 and TRBJ2-1; 13 bases are a match to TRBD2. Germline values: CDR1 SGHVS, CDR2 FQNEAQ. Losses at the gene ends were 1 base for V and 14 bases for J; bases not matched to a gene: 2. The CDR3 loop spans 13 amino acids.

The chain recombines TRBV6-5 with TRBJ2-5; no clear D. The CDR3 extends over 16 amino acids. Per the germline V gene, CDR1 is MNHEY and CDR2 is SVGAGI. V lost 0 bases to trimming and J lost 4 bases, with 15 bases between them. The CDR3 nucleotides are TGTGCCAGCAGTTACTCCGGGTGGAACGCTGGAGAGACCCAGTACTTC. Protein product: CASSYSGWNAGETQYF.

This clonotype turned up a few times. V is TRBV2 and J is TRBJ2-5; the match to TRBD2 covers 8 bases. The trim removed 3 bases at V and 2 bases at J, leaving 8 bases unmatched. CDR1 is SNHLY and CDR2 is FYNNEI in the germline V gene. CDR3 length: 16 residues. In DNA form, the CDR3 reads TGTGCCAGCAGTGATATGAGCGGGGGAGCACAAGAGACCCAGTACTTC. It yields the protein CASSDMSGGAQETQYF.

This clonotype was counted between two and nine times. This chain connects TRBV6-6 to TRBJ1-2; D remains unclear. The length of the CDR3 is 13 residues. V was pared by 2 bases and J by 7 bases, with 11 bases between. Looked up from germline, CDR1 is MNHNY and CDR2 is SVGAGI (reference sequence). The DNA of the CDR3 is TGTGCCAGCAGTTACCCCGGAAGGGCTGGCTACACCTTC. It specifies CASSYPGRAGYTF.

The rearrangement links TRBV7-2 to TRBJ2-3, with 12 bases matching TRBD2. CDR3 size: 17 residues. CDR1 SGHTA and CDR2 FQGNSA come from the germline V gene. V was pared by 1 base and J by 1 base, with 3 bases of the junction left unmatched. Here the CDR3 reads CASSLVASGGGTDTQYF. The CDR3 bases are TGTGCCAGCAGCTTAGTAGCTAGCGGGGGGGGCACAGATACGCAGTATTTT.

This rearrangement joins TRBV29-1 to TRBJ1-2, with 7 bases matching TRBD1. The CDR3 loop spans 14 amino acids. Losses at the gene ends were 4 bases for V and 1 base for J; bases not matched to a gene: 6. The germline gives CDR1 SQVTM, CDR2 ANQGSEA. The CDR3 DNA sequence: TGCAGCGTTGCAGGACAGGTCCTTAACTATGGCTACACCTTC. Amino acid sequence: CSVAGQVLNYGYTF.

The chain combines TRBV29-1 with TRBJ1-2; D unresolved. There are 11 residues in the CDR3. Per the germline V gene, CDR1 is SQVTM and CDR2 is ANQGSEA. Trimming pared 5 bases from V and 4 bases from J, leaving 8 bases between. This chain's CDR3 is CSVRHTYGYTF. The DNA for the CDR3 is TGCAGCGTTAGACATACCTATGGCTACACCTTC.

This clonotype came up a few times. This rearrangement joins TRBV7-9 to TRBJ1-2, with D unresolved. V was shortened by 1 base and J by 8 bases, with 8 bases between the two germline ends. This CDR3 comprises 12 residues. In germline, CDR1 is SEHNR, CDR2 FQNEAQ (reference sequence). CDR3 coding DNA: TGTGCCAGCAGCTTAGAAGACTGGGGCTACACCTTC. Translation gives CASSLEDWGYTF.

The rearrangement joins TRBV7-9 to TRBJ1-1, with D unresolved. Germline lookup yields CDR1 SEHNR and CDR2 FQNEAQ (reference sequence). Trimming took off 5 bases at V and 0 bases at J, with 7 bases between the two ends. The length of the CDR3 is 13 residues. This chain's CDR3 is CASSPELNTEAFF. In nucleotides, the CDR3 is TGTGCCAGCAGCCCGGAGCTGAACACTGAAGCTTTCTTT. The full variable domain, its missing parts supplied by reference TRBV7-9 and TRBJ1-1, is DTGVSQNPRHKITKRGQNVTFRCDPISEHNRLYWYRQTLGQGPEFLTYFQNEAQLEKSRLLSDRFSAERPKGSFSTLEIQRTEQGDSAMYLCASSPELNTEAFFGQGTRLTVV.

The V gene is TRBV3-1, the J gene TRBJ2-3; TRBD2 agrees at 13 bases. This CDR3 is built from 18 residues. CDR1 LGHDT and CDR2 YNNKEL come from the germline V gene (reference sequence). Trimming at V came to 1 base and at J to 5 bases, leaving 9 bases not matched to a gene. CDR3 region: CASSQARERTSGRDTQYF. The CDR3 DNA follows: TGTGCCAGCAGCCAAGCTCGTGAGCGGACTAGCGGGAGAGATACGCAGTATTTT.

This clonotype was seen repeatedly, ten times or more. The chain links TRBV15 to TRBJ2-1; perhaps TRBD1 as D (6 bases). V was shortened by 7 bases and J by 3 bases, with 13 bases between the two germline ends. Germline assignment: CDR1 LNHNV and CDR2 YYDKDF (reference sequence). The CDR3 is made up of 14 amino acids. This CDR3 reads CATKEGVGYNEQFF. CDR3 in DNA: TGTGCCACCAAAGAGGGGGTTGGCTACAATGAGCAGTTCTTC.

This clonotype has at least ten counts. V gene TRBV4-2 combines with J gene TRBJ2-2; no firm D call. Germline assignment: CDR1 LGHNA and CDR2 YNFKEQ. V was cut by 2 bases and J by 6 bases, with 1 base left in between. CDR3 length: 11 residues. Written as DNA, the CDR3 is TGTGCCAGCAGCCAACCCGGGGAGCTGTTTTTT. The encoded protein is CASSQPGELFF.

The sample holds a few counts of this clonotype. The chain combines TRBV4-3 with TRBJ2-7; the match to TRBD2 covers 10 bases. The J segment lost 2 bases and the V segment lost 2 bases, leaving 3 bases of the junction unmatched. This CDR3 is built from 15 residues. Germline V gives CDR1 LGHNA, CDR2 YSLEER. CDR3 sequence: CASSQSGTSAYEQYF. CDR3 nucleotide sequence: TGCGCCAGCAGCCAATCCGGGACTAGCGCCTACGAGCAGTACTTC.

J is TRBJ2-5 and V is TRBV27, with D hard to call. This CDR3 region has 15 residues. Germline V lookup: CDR1 MNHEY, CDR2 SMNVEV (reference sequence). Trimming took off 5 bases at V and 5 bases at J, with 18 bases between the two ends. Here the CDR3 DNA reads TGTGCCAGCAGTACCTCGGACGGGTTCGGTGAGACCCAGTACTTC. This sequence encodes CASSTSDGFGETQYF.

This chain connects TRBV20-1 to TRBJ2-7; 7 bases are a match to TRBD1. CDR1 is DFQATT and CDR2 is SNEGSKA in the germline V gene (reference sequence). Germline trimming cut 3 bases from V and 2 bases from J; bases unmatched to any gene: 7. The CDR3 totals 14 residues. CDR3 bases: TGCAGTGCTAGGTCCCGACAGGGCCCCTACGAGCAGTACTTC. The encoded protein is CSARSRQGPYEQYF.

This clonotype was seen a handful of times. The chain has TRBV7-6 and TRBJ2-5; tentatively, D is TRBD2 (7 bases). CDR1 and CDR2 from the germline V gene are SGHVS and FNYEAQ. The CDR3 runs 15 residues. The germline V and J ends were trimmed by 6 bases and 3 bases, with 17 bases remaining between them. The CDR3 DNA is TGTGCCAGCAGATACGAGGCGGGGGCCAAAGAGACCCAGTACTTC. Translating it yields CASRYEAGAKETQYF. Looking up the rest from reference TRBV7-6 and TRBJ2-5 gives the full variable domain: GAGVSQSPRYKVTKRGQDVALRCDPISGHVSLYWYRQALGQGPEFLTYFNYEAQQDKSGLPNDRFSAERPEGSISTLTIQRTEQRDSAMYRCASRYEAGAKETQYFGPGTRLLVL.

The CDR3 DNA reads TGTGCCACCAGCTCAGGGACTAGCGGGACTGGGGACTACAATGAGCAGTTCTTC. Its protein product is CATSSGTSGTGDYNEQFF. The V call is TRBV24-1, the J call TRBJ2-1, with 13 bases identical to TRBD2. V dropped 7 bases and J dropped 3; count of bases not matched to a gene: 11. CDR3 size: 18 residues. Germline V CDR1 and CDR2: KGHDR, SFDVKD.

V gene TRBV7-6 combines with J gene TRBJ2-2, with TRBD2 matching 11 bases. This CDR3 has 16 residues. Per germline, CDR1 SGHVS and CDR2 FNYEAQ. V gave up 3 bases and J gave up 5 bases; unmatched junction bases: 5. CDR3 DNA sequence: TGTGCCAGCAGCTTTAGCGGGGGGGCAAGAACCGGGGAGCTGTTTTTT. It yields the protein CASSFSGGARTGELFF.